This is a list of T cell receptor beta chains from one sample in a study of blood T cell repertoires in COVID-19. Only in-frame clones appear in the TCRdb table, and some are missing; sequencing was by immunoSEQ multiplex PCR. Counted here are 90,000 or so clones, 65% to 90% occurring once; the ten biggest clones make up about 3.8%. Specimen: peripheral blood. All receptors come from a man aged 60 to 75 with acute or convalescent COVID-19. CDR3s include the opening cysteine and the closing phenylalanine or tryptophan. A D gene is named only where the DNA matches it firmly. Rows may omit the clone size; those that give it use once, few, many or a size class.

v_gene	j_gene	d_gene	abundance	CDR3nt	CDR3aa
TRBV19	TRBJ2-5	.	.	TGTGCCAGTAGTCCTACCGACAAGGAAGAGACCCAGTACTTC	CASSPTDKEETQYF
TRBV2	TRBJ1-1	TRBD1	.	TGTGCCAGCAGTGGACAGGGGGCATGGGCTGAAGCTTTCTTT	CASSGQGAWAEAFF
TRBV5-1	TRBJ2-2	TRBD2	.	TGCGCCAGCAGCGGACCGGGACTAGGGGCCGGGGAGCTGTTTTTT	CASSGPGLGAGELFF
TRBV7-9	TRBJ1-5	.	.	TGTGCCAGCAACAGGGAGTTCCAGCCCCAGCATTTT	CASNREFQPQHF
TRBV18	TRBJ1-3	.	.	TGTGCCAGCTCACCAAACAGGGATGGAAACACCATATATTTT	CASSPNRDGNTIYF
TRBV27	TRBJ2-1	TRBD2	once	TGTGCCAGCAGTCTTAAGCGGGGGCCCCACGATGAGCAGTTCTTC	CASSLKRGPHDEQFF
TRBV7-8	TRBJ2-7	.	.	TGTGCCAGCAGCTTATCCACTTTCAATTACGAGCAGTACTTC	CASSLSTFNYEQYF
TRBV4-1	TRBJ1-4	.	few	TGCGCCAGCAGCCTCCGGGAGGGGGGTACTAATGAAAAACTGTTTTTT	CASSLREGGTNEKLFF
TRBV14	TRBJ2-2	TRBD1	.	TGTGCCAGCAGCCAGGTAGCGACAGGGCTCACCGGGGAGCTGTTTTTT	CASSQVATGLTGELFF
TRBV30	TRBJ2-3	TRBD2	.	TGTGCCTGGAGTGGGGCTAGCGGAAGCACAGATACGCAGTATTTT	CAWSGASGSTDTQYF
TRBV7-6	TRBJ2-1	TRBD2	once	TGTGCCAGCAGCTTGCTTACTAGCGGGGGGTTTAGAATCGATGAGCAGTTCTTC	CASSLLTSGGFRIDEQFF
TRBV7-6	TRBJ2-5	TRBD2	.	TGTGCCAGCATTCGAGGACTAGCGGGGGAGCAAGAGACCCAGTACTTC	CASIRGLAGEQETQYF
TRBV29-1	TRBJ2-1	.	.	TGCAGCGTTGAAGGGGCGAGGGACAAGTACAATGAGCAGTTCTTC	CSVEGARDKYNEQFF
TRBV5-1	TRBJ1-1	TRBD1	.	TGCGCCAGCAGCTTGGGACAGGGTTGGACTGAAGCTTTCTTT	CASSLGQGWTEAFF
TRBV5-1	TRBJ2-3	TRBD2	.	TGCGCCAGCAGCCCCGTATTAGCGGGAGAACGAGATACGCAGTATTTT	CASSPVLAGERDTQYF
TRBV4-2	TRBJ2-6	TRBD1	.	TGTGCCAGCAGCCGAGACCGGGACAGGGGCCCGCTAGGTGCTGGGGCCAACGTCCTGACTTTC	CASSRDRDRGPLGAGANVLTF
TRBV2	TRBJ2-4	TRBD1	.	TGTGCCAGATCCGGGACAGATAGAAACATTCAGTACTTC	CARSGTDRNIQYF
TRBV7-2	TRBJ1-6	.	.	TGTGCCAGCAGAATCGACCCGAGGAATAATTCACCCCTCCACTTT	CASRIDPRNNSPLHF
TRBV3-1/TRBV3-2	TRBJ1-2	.	.	TGTGCCAGCAGCCAAGATCGTTGGGGCTACTATGGCTACACCTTC	CASSQDRWGYYGYTF